This record looks at one TCR beta chain sequence and its context. The antigen is unknown. These data come from a study of cytomegalovirus exposure and HLA in healthy donors. Only in-frame clones appear in the TCRdb table, and some are missing; sequencing was by immunoSEQ multiplex PCR. The sample lists some 140,000 clones, 82% occurring once. Regarding the study as a whole: Most observed TCR sequences were rare, whereas some public TCRs were detected in many donors. It was reportedly the case that the classifier diagnosed cytomegalovirus status with high specificity and sensitivity.

This sequence was found in a man in his thirties or forties in good health and CMV-seropositive. The specimen sequenced was PBMCs.

The CDR3 DNA sequence: TGTGCCAGCAGCGGCGGACTAGCGGGGAGAGGCTACGAGCAGTACTTC. Amino acid sequence: CASSGGLAGRGYEQYF. This chain connects TRBV5-5 to TRBJ2-7, with 12 bases fitting TRBD2. This CDR3 has 16 residues. The V and J ends lost 4 bases and 3 bases, in that order; junction bases with no gene match: 8. CDR1 SGHKS and CDR2 YYEKEE come from the germline V gene (reference sequence). The entire variable domain, with the rest obtained from reference TRBV5-5 and TRBJ2-7, is as follows: DAGVTQSPTHLIKTRGQQVTLRCSPISGHKSVSWYQQVLGQGPQFIFQYYEKEERGRGNFPDRFSARQFPNYSSELNVNALLLGDSALYLCASSGGLAGRGYEQYFGPGTRLTVT.